This T cell receptor beta chain was sequenced in a study of cytomegalovirus exposure and HLA in healthy donors. Overall study findings and caveats: Fewer N-insertions (relative to the approximately 700-donor mean) were reportedly seen in an Asian-associated ancestry cluster in a later analysis. Cytomegalovirus association was listed for about 170 TCR beta chains.

The PCR made use of 60 Vbeta and 13 Jbeta primers. The data were produced by immunoSEQ multiplex PCR, yet TCRdb's version contains in-frame clones alone and is incomplete. The sample lists about 150,000 clones, 74% occurring once. Points on this clone: As yet, its antigen is unknown.

The CDR3 covers 14 residues. CDR1 is SGHTA, CDR2 FQGNSA, per germline. The V and J ends lost 4 bases and 5 bases respectively, with 14 bases between them. The J gene is TRBJ1-2, the V gene TRBV7-2, with D perhaps matching TRBD1 (5 bases). Specimen: PBMCs. This receptor was identified in a man in his late teens or twenties in good health and CMV-seropositive. The CDR3 is CASSSRQGGYGYTF. In DNA form, the CDR3 reads TGTGCCAGCAGCTCCCGGCAGGGAGGATATGGCTACACCTTC.